A single sample gave rise to the 13 T cell receptor beta chains below, sequenced in a study of CD8+ T cells in alopecia areata (dated by TCRdb to between 2018 and 2020). Read against the paper, the sample's time point label means: baseline before oral tofacitinib. Libraries were constructed by the immunoSEQ multiplex PCR assay. RNA was extracted from all samples and reverse transcribed into cDNA, which served as template for TCR sequencing. TCRdb's version of the immuneACCESS table is confined to in-frame rearrangements and falls short of the full clone set. An unresolved V gene accounts for under half of the shortfall where checked; the remainder is of unknown origin. The sample table records about 180,000 clones; 63% of these occur just once. Of the sample, around 1.8% is held by the ten largest clones. Specimen: CD4+ T cells sorted from blood, collected at week 0. The receptors here all came from a human donor with alopecia areata.

This clone was observed a few times. The chain employs TRBV6-5 and TRBJ1-6; TRBD1 might be the D (6 bases). Germline loops: CDR1 MNHEY, CDR2 SVGAGI. The CDR3 is 15 residues long. With 4 bases removed from V and 6 bases from J, the gap between germline ends came to 13 bases. The CDR3 DNA reads TGTGCCAGCAGTTCAGGGGTATTTGGTAATTCACCCCTCCACTTT. Translated: CASSSGVFGNSPLHF.

The chain joins TRBV27 to TRBJ1-2; D uncertain. V lost 5 bases and J 1 base, leaving 17 bases between the germline ends. There are 16 residues in the CDR3. The germline V gene has CDR1 MNHEY and CDR2 SMNVEV (reference sequence). CDR3 sequence reads: CASSSLRRGNNYGYTF. The CDR3 region has the DNA TGTGCCAGCAGTAGTCTCAGGCGGGGAAATAACTATGGCTACACCTTC.

The chain has TRBV15 and TRBJ2-1; D uncertain. V lost 0 bases and J 0 bases, leaving 9 bases between the germline ends. The CDR3 has 16 amino acids. The V gene's germline CDR1 is LNHNV and CDR2 YYDKDF (reference sequence). CDR3 in amino acids: CATSRDDTSSYNEQFF. CDR3 DNA: TGTGCCACCAGCAGAGATGATACGAGCTCCTACAATGAGCAGTTCTTC. The variable domain in full, with the rest retrieved from reference TRBV15 and TRBJ2-1, is DAMVIQNPRYQVTQFGKPVTLSCSQTLNHNVMYWYQQKSSQAPKLLFHYYDKDFNNEADTPDNFQSRRPNTSFCFLDIRSPGLGDTAMYLCATSRDDTSSYNEQFFGPGTRLTVL.

This clone showed up just a few times. The germline gene is not matched at one end of the junction; a read error may be the cause. The genes are TRBV6-5 and TRBJ2-3; unclear D gene. The CDR3 contains 13 residues. The germline V gene encodes CDR1 MNHEY and CDR2 SVGAGI. CDR3 coding DNA: TGTGCCATCAGTGAGCCGACACTAAACGGGCAGTATTTT. Protein product: CAISEPTLNGQYF.

This chain connects TRBV29-1 to TRBJ2-1; D uncertain. V lost 6 bases to trimming and J lost 4 bases, with 10 bases between them. Germline V lookup: CDR1 SQVTM, CDR2 ANQGSEA. The CDR3 is 12 amino acids. The CDR3 DNA sequence: TGCAGCGTCAGGACGGAGTACAATGAGCAGTTCTTC. Its translation: CSVRTEYNEQFF.

The rearrangement uses TRBV7-2 and TRBJ1-6, with 7 bases matching TRBD1. This CDR3 has 15 amino acids. Germline V gene lookup returns CDR1 SGHTA and CDR2 FQGNSA. Trimming at V came to 3 bases and at J to 7 bases, leaving 6 bases not matched to a gene. In nucleotides, the CDR3 is TGTGCCAGCAGCTTTAGACAGGGCGTGAATTCACCCCTCCACTTT. It encodes CASSFRQGVNSPLHF.

This rearrangement joins TRBV11-2 to TRBJ2-5, with 9 nucleotides matching TRBD2. The trim removed 1 base at V and 4 bases at J, leaving 7 bases unmatched. This CDR3 is built from 16 residues. Germline-derived CDR1 and CDR2 are SGHAT and FQNNGV. The CDR3 spells CASSLVAAGGPETQYF. The CDR3 coding sequence is TGTGCCAGCAGCTTAGTCGCCGCGGGGGGGCCAGAGACCCAGTACTTC.

This clone showed up just once. The chain couples TRBV15 to TRBJ1-1, with D perhaps TRBD1 (5 bases). Trimming shortened V by 3 bases and J by 0 bases, and 8 bases separated the two germline ends. CDR1 and CDR2 (germline): LNHNV, YYDKDF (reference sequence). This CDR3 region has 14 residues. CDR3 DNA sequence: TGTGCCACCAGCAGGGACACACTGAACACTGAAGCTTTCTTT. This encodes CATSRDTLNTEAFF.

V usage is TRBV5-1 and J usage is TRBJ1-2, with 8 bases that match TRBD1. In germline, CDR1 is SGHRS, CDR2 YFSETQ. The V and J ends lost 4 bases and 4 bases, in that order; junction bases with no gene match: 6. This CDR3 is 14 amino acids long. The CDR3 bases are TGCGCCAGCAGCCCCGTCGGACAGGGCTATGGCTACACCTTC. Amino acid sequence: CASSPVGQGYGYTF. Full variable domain (remainder filled in from reference TRBV5-1 and TRBJ1-2): KAGVTQTPRYLIKTRGQQVTLSCSPISGHRSVSWYQQTPGQGLQFLFEYFSETQRNKGNFPGRFSGRQFSNSRSEMNVSTLELGDSALYLCASSPVGQGYGYTFGSGTRLTVV.

This chain links TRBV30 with TRBJ2-5, with D perhaps TRBD1 or TRBD2 (6 bases each). The CDR3 consists of 13 residues. V was cut by 1 base and J by 3 bases, with 9 bases left in between. Germline-derived CDR1 and CDR2 are GTSNPN and SVGIG (reference sequence). The CDR3 loop is CAWSGGGKETQYF. CDR3 bases: TGTGCCTGGAGTGGAGGGGGGAAAGAGACCCAGTACTTC.

This rearrangement joins TRBV25-1 to TRBJ2-1; TRBD1 matches at 8 bases. This CDR3 comprises 15 residues. V shed 3 bases, J shed 3 bases, and the junction held 4 bases outside the gene matches. Germline CDR1 MGHDK, CDR2 SYGVNS. CDR3 nucleotide sequence: TGTGCCAGCAGTGAGCCCGGACAGGGCTACAATGAGCAGTTCTTC. Its protein product is CASSEPGQGYNEQFF.

The J gene is TRBJ2-3, the V gene TRBV29-1; no definite D call. CDR1 and CDR2 from the germline V gene are SQVTM and ANQGSEA. This CDR3 is 15 amino acids long. V lost 2 bases to trimming and J lost 0 bases, with 12 bases between them. CDR3 sequence: CSVEQGWSSTDTQYF. CDR3 coding DNA: TGCAGCGTTGAACAAGGGTGGTCTAGCACAGATACGCAGTATTTT.

The V call is TRBV4-2, the J call TRBJ2-1; 8 bases line up with TRBD1. The V gene's germline CDR1 is LGHNA and CDR2 YNFKEQ. J lost 5 bases, V lost 1 base, and 4 bases had no gene match. This CDR3 has 15 residues. This chain's CDR3 is CASSQAGQVDNEQFF. The CDR3 DNA reads as TGTGCCAGCAGCCAAGCGGGACAGGTAGACAATGAGCAGTTCTTC.